This note documents a single T cell receptor (beta chain) sequence. These data belong to a study of cytomegalovirus exposure and HLA in healthy donors. Libraries were prepared by immunoSEQ multiplex PCR; TCRdb keeps only in-frame clonotypes and omits some of them. The table records 150,000 to 200,000 clones, roughly four fifths of them present only once. CDR3 size: 16 residues. Germline CDR1 is WSHSY and CDR2 is SAAADI. Trimming stripped 4 bases from V and 6 bases from J, with 22 bases between. The origin of this receptor is a woman aged 18-30 years in good health and CMV-seropositive. The chain is built from TRBV10-2 and TRBJ2-7; D gene ambiguous. Sequences were obtained from PBMCs. The CDR3 is CASSVASSVFYGEQYF. CDR3 nucleotides: TGCGCCAGCAGTGTCGCAAGCTCCGTTTTCTATGGCGAGCAGTACTTC.